This T cell receptor beta chain appears in the sequencing data of a study of T cells in Graves' hyperthyroidism and ophthalmopathy. Study results and caveats: Blood also showed most of the thyroid clonotypes that were expanded above 0.001. Ophthalmopathy could be told apart from stable hyperthyroidism with a 13 V-J model. Before onset, by a median of around 6.1 months, the model predicted ophthalmopathy.

In germline, CDR1 is DFQATT, CDR2 SNEGSKA (reference sequence). Trimming removed 5 bases at V and 5 bases at J, with 12 bases between. The CDR3 totals 12 residues. Details on this clonotype: Its matching antigen is unknown.

RNA transcripts gave rise to amplified TCR beta CDR3 regions. With the HTBI primer set, the TCR CDR3 went through a first round of RT-PCR. TCRdb re-called the multiplex PCR reads through MiXCR, storing one row per CDR3 protein. This sample has 500,000 to 650,000 distinct CDR3 sequences, with 20% found just once. Each diagnosis drew on symptoms, thyroxine, TRAb, thyroid ultrasound and orbital computed tomography findings. The chain combines TRBV20-1 with TRBJ1-2; D call uncertain. The source is a man aged 35-49 years with Graves' ophthalmopathy. Sequenced sample: blood. The CDR3 sequence: CSAHLPEYGYTF. Here the CDR3 DNA reads TGCAGTGCTCATCTACCTGAATATGGCTACACCTTC.